The text below deals with one T cell receptor beta chain. The method was immunoSEQ multiplex PCR; TCRdb's version includes in-frame clones alone and lacks a portion of them. The sample has 300,000 or so clones, roughly 90% seen once. The CDR3 extends over 12 amino acids. Germline V lookup: CDR1 KGHSH, CDR2 LQKENI. Trimming stripped 3 bases from V and 4 bases from J, with 6 bases between. Participants had their cohort set by participant-reported clinical history. The record originates from a study of blood T cell repertoires in COVID-19. The wider study: Both acute and convalescent COVID-19 samples were obtained from the United States, Italy and Spain.

Sequenced input: PBMCs or T cells enriched from blood (not recorded which). This chain joins TRBV18 and TRBJ1-1; D ambiguous. The receptor was isolated from a woman aged 45-59 years who had been exposed to COVID-19. The CDR3 DNA sequence: TGTGCCAGCTCACCGTCGGGCACTGAAGCTTTCTTT. It translates to CASSPSGTEAFF.